The source of this T cell receptor beta chain is a study of graft-versus-host responses after intestinal transplantation. TCRdb keeps only in-frame clones here, not all; method: immunoSEQ multiplex PCR. The sample includes fewer than 120,000 clones, 93% of them seen just once. Germline V gene sequence: CDR1 SGHRS, CDR2 YFSETQ. This CDR3 comprises 13 residues. Trimming removed 5 bases at V and 4 bases at J, with 11 bases between. This clone was recorded only once. Its antigen is undetermined. This TCR derives from a human donor who received an intestinal transplant. The rearrangement uses TRBV5-1 and TRBJ2-3; D perhaps matches TRBD1 (6 bases). The source was unstimulated CD8+ T cells sorted from spleen or lymph node cells, collected before intestinal transplant. As DNA, the CDR3 is TGCGCCAGCAGTGTTGGGGGCCCAGATACGCAGTATTTT. It specifies CASSVGGPDTQYF.